This T cell receptor beta chain was recorded in a study of T cell changes during pregnancy in multiple sclerosis. Concerning this clone itself: One junction end disagrees with the germline gene, perhaps due to a read error.

The CDR3 has 16 amino acids. Germline CDR1 reads LNHNV; CDR2 reads YYDKDF (reference sequence). The method was immunoSEQ multiplex PCR; TCRdb's version includes in-frame clones alone and lacks a portion of them. Of 45,000 to 60,000 clones listed, 90% are singletons. The sequencing here drew on CD8+ T cells from peripheral blood mononuclear cells, taken before pregnancy. The rearrangement links TRBV15 to TRBJ2-3; a weak D match, TRBD1 (5 bases). This sequence originates from a female donor with multiple sclerosis, enrolled in a pregnancy study. CDR3 sequence: CATSRDLGQNTGTQYF. CDR3 sequence (DNA): TGTGCCACCAGCAGAGATCTGGGCCAGAACACAGGTACGCAGTATTTT.